This T cell receptor beta chain was observed in a study of blood T cell repertoires in COVID-19. Study in general: The United States, Italy and Spain supplied acute and convalescent COVID-19 samples. Sources were T cells, B-cell-depleted T cells, or PBMCs; the material itself was cDNA or gDNA.

In the source study's methods: Amplifying reference gene primers gave estimates of nucleated cell counts. Assay used: immunoSEQ multiplex PCR; TCRdb lists only in-frame clones, some missing. D and trimming were read from the DNA, whereas the V and J calls and clone size are those reported in that table. The sample includes roughly 120,000 clones, around 82% of them seen just once. The junction had 4 bases not matched to a gene; V was cut back by 4 bases and J by 7 bases. Per the germline V gene, CDR1 is KGHDR and CDR2 is SFDVKD. The CDR3 contains 15 residues. This sequence originates from a human donor in a cohort sampled during active or convalescent COVID-19. The sample taken for sequencing was peripheral blood. The V and J genes are TRBV24-1 and TRBJ2-1; TRBD2 matches 12 bases. This chain's CDR3 is CATSESTSGRNEQFF. DNA of the CDR3: TGTGCCACCAGTGAATCGACTAGCGGGAGAAATGAGCAGTTCTTC.